This T cell receptor (beta chain) was captured by sequencing in a study of CD8 T cells in Susac syndrome. As concerns this clonotype: Its antigen is undetermined.

The germline CDR1 and CDR2 sequences are LGHNA and YSLEER. V gave up 4 bases and J gave up 2 bases, with 9 bases separating them. CDR3 size: 14 residues. Random-hexamer reverse transcription was applied to roughly 0.5 to 1 ug RNA. MiXCR, applied by TCRdb to the immunoSEQ multiplex PCR reads, yields one record per CDR3 protein. Counted here are some 170,000 distinct CDR3 sequences, roughly 94% occurring once; the ten biggest clones make up approximately 0.1%. Sequencing of TCR beta was carried out in blood CD8+ and CD4+ T cells. Both CD4+ and CD8+ T cells were negatively isolated, and TEMRA cells underwent FACS enrichment. Overall study results and limits: In its TCR sequencing and HLA analysis, the study acknowledged that the number of individuals was relatively small.

The clonotype originates from a human donor in good health. Input material: CD4+ T cells from PBMCs. The chain employs TRBV4-3 and TRBJ2-1, with D maybe TRBD1 (5 bases). CDR3 sequence: CASSPDSTYNEQFF. The CDR3 bases are TGCGCCAGCAGCCCCGACAGCACCTACAATGAGCAGTTCTTC.